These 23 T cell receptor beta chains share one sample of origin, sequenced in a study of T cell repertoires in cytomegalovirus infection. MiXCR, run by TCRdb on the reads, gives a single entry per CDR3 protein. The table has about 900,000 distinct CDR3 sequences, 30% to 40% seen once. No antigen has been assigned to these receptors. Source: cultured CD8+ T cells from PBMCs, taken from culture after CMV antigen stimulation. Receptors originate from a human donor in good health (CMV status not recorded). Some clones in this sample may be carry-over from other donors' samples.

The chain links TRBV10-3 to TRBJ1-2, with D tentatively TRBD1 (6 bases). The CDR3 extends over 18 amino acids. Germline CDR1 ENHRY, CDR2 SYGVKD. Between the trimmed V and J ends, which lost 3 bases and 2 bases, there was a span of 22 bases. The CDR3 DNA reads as TGTGCCATCAGTGACCAAACAGGGTCCGGGTTCCTCAACTATGGCTACACCTTC. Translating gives CAISDQTGSGFLNYGYTF.

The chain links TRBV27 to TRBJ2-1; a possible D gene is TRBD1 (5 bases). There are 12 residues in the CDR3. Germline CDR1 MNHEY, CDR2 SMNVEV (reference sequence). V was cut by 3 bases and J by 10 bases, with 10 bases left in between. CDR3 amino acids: CASSFGRTEQFF. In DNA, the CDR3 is TGTGCCAGCAGTTTTGGAAGGACAGAGCAGTTCTTC.

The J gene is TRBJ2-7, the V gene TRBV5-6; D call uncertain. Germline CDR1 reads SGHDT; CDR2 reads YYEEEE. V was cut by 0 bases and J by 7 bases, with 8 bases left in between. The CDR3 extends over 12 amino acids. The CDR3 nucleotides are TGTGCCAGCAGCTTGGGAATCGGGGAGCAGTACGTC. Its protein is CASSLGIGEQYV.

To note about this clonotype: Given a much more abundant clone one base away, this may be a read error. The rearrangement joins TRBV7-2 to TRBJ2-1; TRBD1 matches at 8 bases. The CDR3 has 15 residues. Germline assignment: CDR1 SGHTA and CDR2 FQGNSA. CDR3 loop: CSSSPGGFPYNEQFF. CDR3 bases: TGTTCCAGCAGCCCAGGGGGCTTCCCCTACAATGAGCAGTTCTTC. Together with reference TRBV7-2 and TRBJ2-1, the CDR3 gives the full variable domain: GAGVSQSPSNKVTEKGKDVELRCDPISGHTALYWYRQSLGQGLEFLIYFQGNSAPDKSGLPSDRFSAERTGGSVSTLTIQRTQQEDSAVYLCSSSPGGFPYNEQFFGPGTRLTVL.

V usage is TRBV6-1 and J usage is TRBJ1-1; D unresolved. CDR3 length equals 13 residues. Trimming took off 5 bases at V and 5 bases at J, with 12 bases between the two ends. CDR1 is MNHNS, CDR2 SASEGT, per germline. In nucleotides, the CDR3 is TGTGCCAGCAGTATCGCGGGTAGGACTGAAGCTTTCTTT. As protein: CASSIAGRTEAFF.

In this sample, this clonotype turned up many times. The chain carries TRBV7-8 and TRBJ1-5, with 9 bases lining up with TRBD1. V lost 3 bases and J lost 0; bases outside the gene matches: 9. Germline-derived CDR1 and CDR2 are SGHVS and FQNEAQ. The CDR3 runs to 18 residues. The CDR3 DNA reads TGTGCCAGCAGCTTTGACGACAGGGGGGGTTCTAGCAATCAGCCCCAGCATTTT. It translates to CASSFDDRGGSSNQPQHF.

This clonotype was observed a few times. In nucleotides, the CDR3 is TGTGCCAGCAGATATCTTGGGGGGCGTACAGATACGCAGTATTTT. It specifies CASRYLGGRTDTQYF. The rearrangement joins TRBV2 to TRBJ2-3; D tentatively fits TRBD1 or TRBD2 (6 bases each). CDR3 size: 15 residues. From germline, CDR1 is SNHLY and CDR2 FYNNEI. Between the trimmed V and J ends, which lost 6 bases and 3 bases, there was a span of 16 bases.

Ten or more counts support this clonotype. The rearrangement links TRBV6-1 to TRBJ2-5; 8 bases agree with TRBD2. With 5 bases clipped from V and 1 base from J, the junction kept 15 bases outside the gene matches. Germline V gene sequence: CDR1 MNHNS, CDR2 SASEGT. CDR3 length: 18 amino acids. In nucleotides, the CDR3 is TGTGCCAGCAGTTGGAGGACTAGCAACTCGGGGGCCCAAGAGACCCAGTACTTC. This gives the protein CASSWRTSNSGAQETQYF.

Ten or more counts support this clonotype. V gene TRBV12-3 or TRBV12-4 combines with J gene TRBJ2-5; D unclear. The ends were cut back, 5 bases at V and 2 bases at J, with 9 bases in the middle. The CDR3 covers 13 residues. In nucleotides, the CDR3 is TGTGCCAGCAGTAGAGGCAGTCAAGAGACCCAGTACTTC. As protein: CASSRGSQETQYF.

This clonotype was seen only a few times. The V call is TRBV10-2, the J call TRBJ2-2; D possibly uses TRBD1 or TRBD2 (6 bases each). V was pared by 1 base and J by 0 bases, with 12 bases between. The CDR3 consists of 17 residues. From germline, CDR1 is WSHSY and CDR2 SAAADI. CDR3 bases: TGCGCCAGCAGTGAGTGGGGGGCAGTCCCGAACACCGGGGAGCTGTTTTTT. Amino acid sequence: CASSEWGAVPNTGELFF.

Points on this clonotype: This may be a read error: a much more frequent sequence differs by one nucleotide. In DNA form, the CDR3 reads TGCGCCAGCAGCCAGAGCGGGGTGTACCCCCACAATGAGCAGTTCTTC. Its translation is CASSQSGVYPHNEQFF. The chain employs TRBV4-1 and TRBJ2-1; 7 bases map to TRBD2. V lost 3 bases to trimming and J lost 5 bases; unmatched junction nucleotides: 10. This CDR3 contains 16 residues. Germline CDR1 reads MGHRA; CDR2 reads YSYEKL.

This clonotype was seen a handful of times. CDR3 nucleotide sequence: TGCGCCAGCAGCCAGAGGGCGGGCAATCAGCCCCAGCATTTT. Residues: CASSQRAGNQPQHF. V usage is TRBV4-1 and J usage is TRBJ1-5; D unresolved. The V end was cut by 3 bases, the J end by 2 bases, with 8 bases between. The CDR3 totals 14 residues. Germline loops: CDR1 MGHRA, CDR2 YSYEKL.

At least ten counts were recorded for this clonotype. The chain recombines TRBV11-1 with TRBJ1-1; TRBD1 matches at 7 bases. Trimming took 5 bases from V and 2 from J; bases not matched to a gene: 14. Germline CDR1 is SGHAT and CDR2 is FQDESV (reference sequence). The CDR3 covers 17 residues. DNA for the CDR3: TGTGCCAGCAGCCGGGGATACTGGGACAGCATTAACACTGAAGCTTTCTTT. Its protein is CASSRGYWDSINTEAFF.

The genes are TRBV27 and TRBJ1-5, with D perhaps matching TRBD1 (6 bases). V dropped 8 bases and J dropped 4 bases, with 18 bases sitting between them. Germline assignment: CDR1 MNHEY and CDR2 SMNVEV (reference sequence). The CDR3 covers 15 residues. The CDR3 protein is CASGHQPTGNQPQHF. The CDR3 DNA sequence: TGTGCCAGCGGCCACCAACCGACAGGAAATCAGCCCCAGCATTTT.

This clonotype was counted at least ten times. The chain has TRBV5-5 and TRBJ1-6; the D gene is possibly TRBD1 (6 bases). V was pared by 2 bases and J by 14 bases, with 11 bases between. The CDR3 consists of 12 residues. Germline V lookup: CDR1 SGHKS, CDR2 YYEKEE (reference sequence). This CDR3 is CASSLTGFTLHF. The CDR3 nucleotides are TGTGCCAGCAGCTTAACAGGGTTTACCCTCCACTTT.

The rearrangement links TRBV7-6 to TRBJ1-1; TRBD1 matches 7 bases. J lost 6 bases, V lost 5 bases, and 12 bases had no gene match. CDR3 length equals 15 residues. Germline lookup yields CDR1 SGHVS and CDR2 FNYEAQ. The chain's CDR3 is CASSPRTGDGAEAFF. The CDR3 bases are TGTGCCAGCAGCCCCCGGACAGGAGATGGGGCTGAAGCTTTCTTT.

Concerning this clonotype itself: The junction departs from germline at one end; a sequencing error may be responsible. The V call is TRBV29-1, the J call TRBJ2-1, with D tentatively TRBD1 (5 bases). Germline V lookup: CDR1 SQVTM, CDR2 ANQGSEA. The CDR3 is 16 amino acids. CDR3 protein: CSVEGTTGHGYNEQCF. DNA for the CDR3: TGCAGCGTTGAAGGGACAACAGGCCACGGGTACAATGAGCAGTGCTTC.

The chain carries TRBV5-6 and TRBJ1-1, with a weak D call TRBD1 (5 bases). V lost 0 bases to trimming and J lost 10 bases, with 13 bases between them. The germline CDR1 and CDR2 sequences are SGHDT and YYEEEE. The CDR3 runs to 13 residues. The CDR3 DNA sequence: TGTGCCAGCAGCTTGGGGCGGGCTCAGGGAGCTTTCTTT. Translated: CASSLGRAQGAFF.

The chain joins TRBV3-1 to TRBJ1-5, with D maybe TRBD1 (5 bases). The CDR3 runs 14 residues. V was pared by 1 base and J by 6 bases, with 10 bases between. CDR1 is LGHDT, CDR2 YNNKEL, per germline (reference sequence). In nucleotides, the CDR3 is TGTGCCAGCAGCCAAGGCGGGGCCGCTCAGCCCCAGCATTTT. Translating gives CASSQGGAAQPQHF.

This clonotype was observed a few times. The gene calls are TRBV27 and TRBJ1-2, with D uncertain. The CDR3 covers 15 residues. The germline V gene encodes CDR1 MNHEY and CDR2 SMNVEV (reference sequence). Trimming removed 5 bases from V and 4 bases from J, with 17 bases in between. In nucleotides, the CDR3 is TGTGCCAGCAGTCAGGCCGCGACGGGAATCTATGGCTACACCTTC. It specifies CASSQAATGIYGYTF.

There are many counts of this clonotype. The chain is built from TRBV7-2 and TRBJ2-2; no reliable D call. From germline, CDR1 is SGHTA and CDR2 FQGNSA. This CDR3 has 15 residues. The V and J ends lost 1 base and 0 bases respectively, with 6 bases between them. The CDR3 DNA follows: TGTGCCAGCAGCTTAGGACTCCCGAACACCGGGGAGCTGTTTTTT. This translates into CASSLGLPNTGELFF.

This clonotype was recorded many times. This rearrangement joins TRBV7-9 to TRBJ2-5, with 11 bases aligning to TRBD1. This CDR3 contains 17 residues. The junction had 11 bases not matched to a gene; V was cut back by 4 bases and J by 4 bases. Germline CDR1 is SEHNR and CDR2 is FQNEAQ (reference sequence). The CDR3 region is CASSSPGQGGPAETQYF. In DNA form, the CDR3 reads TGTGCCAGCAGCTCACCGGGACAGGGGGGCCCCGCAGAGACCCAGTACTTC.

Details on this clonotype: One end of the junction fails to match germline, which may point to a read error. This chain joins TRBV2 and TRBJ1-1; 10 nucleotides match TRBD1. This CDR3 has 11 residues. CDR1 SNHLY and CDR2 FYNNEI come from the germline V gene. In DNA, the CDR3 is TGTGCCAGCAGGGCCCGACAGGGGGCTTTCTTC. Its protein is CASRARQGAFF.